Presented here are 16 T cell receptor beta chains from one specimen sequenced in a study of glioma-infiltrating T cells after dendritic cell vaccination. Time point given: after dendritic cell vaccination, including at tumor progression/relapse. Some clones are missing from TCRdb's copy, which holds only in-frame ones; the method was immunoSEQ multiplex PCR. The data show 65,000 to 80,000 clones, with about nine tenths seen just once and approximately 2.2% held by the top ten. Sequenced material: blood, taken after dendritic cell vaccination. These receptors were taken from a human donor with glioblastoma.

The rearrangement joins TRBV29-1 to TRBJ1-2; no firm D call. In germline, CDR1 is SQVTM, CDR2 ANQGSEA. The CDR3 is 14 residues long. The V end lost 2 bases, the J end lost 4 bases, and 14 bases lay between the germline ends. CDR3 amino acids: CSVENEGSLYGYTF. CDR3 DNA: TGCAGCGTTGAAAATGAGGGCAGCCTCTATGGCTACACCTTC.

This chain connects TRBV7-2 to TRBJ2-1; D perhaps matches TRBD2 (7 bases). This CDR3 has 15 residues. Germline values: CDR1 SGHTA, CDR2 FQGNSA. Trimming shortened V by 5 bases and J by 9 bases, and 20 bases separated the two germline ends. The CDR3 coding sequence is TGTGCCAGCAGCCCCCCGGGGGGCTTACCCGTTGAGCAGTTCTTC. Residues: CASSPPGGLPVEQFF.

This clone was observed once. V and J are TRBV20-1 and TRBJ2-7, with a weak D call TRBD1 (5 bases). The CDR3 sequence is 11 residues long. Trimming shortened V by 7 bases and J by 4 bases, and 11 bases separated the two germline ends. CDR1 DFQATT and CDR2 SNEGSKA come from the germline V gene (reference sequence). CDR3: CSVPQGYEQYF. CDR3 coding DNA: TGCAGTGTCCCGCAGGGTTACGAGCAGTACTTC.

The chain has TRBV9 and TRBJ2-7; D is perhaps TRBD1 (6 bases). This CDR3 contains 15 residues. Germline CDR1 and CDR2: SGDLS and YYNGEE. V lost 0 bases and J lost 2, with 12 bases in between. The CDR3 coding sequence is TGTGCCAGCAGCGTAGAAGGGGGACAAACCTACGAGCAGTACTTC. Its translation: CASSVEGGQTYEQYF. Full variable domain (rest looked up from reference TRBV9 and TRBJ2-7): DSGVTQTPKHLITATGQRVTLRCSPRSGDLSVYWYQQSLDQGLQFLIQYYNGEERAKGNILERFSAQQFPDLHSELNLSSLELGDSALYFCASSVEGGQTYEQYFGPGTRLTVT.

V is TRBV19 and J is TRBJ2-7, with 9 bases lining up with TRBD1. V lost 6 bases and J lost 1; bases outside the gene matches: 7. The germline V gene has CDR1 LNHDA and CDR2 SQIVND (reference sequence). The CDR3 spans 15 residues. This chain's CDR3 is CASRQWTGASYEQYF. CDR3 in DNA: TGTGCCAGTAGGCAATGGACAGGGGCGTCCTACGAGCAGTACTTC. The entire variable domain, with the rest obtained from reference TRBV19 and TRBJ2-7, is as follows: DGGITQSPKYLFRKEGQNVTLSCEQNLNHDAMYWYRQDPGQGLRLIYYSQIVNDFQKGDIAEGYSVSREKKESFPLTVTSAQKNPTAFYLCASRQWTGASYEQYFGPGTRLTVT.

This sequence joins TRBV7-9 and TRBJ2-7; 13 bases match TRBD2. Per germline, CDR1 SEHNR and CDR2 FQNEAQ (reference sequence). With V trimmed by 7 bases and J by 6 bases, 6 bases remained unmatched. The CDR3 is 14 residues long. The CDR3 here is CASIELAGGVEQYF. The CDR3 DNA is TGTGCCAGCATCGAACTAGCGGGAGGGGTCGAGCAGTACTTC.

The chain employs TRBV15 and TRBJ2-1; unclear D gene. The CDR3 spans 14 residues. With 5 bases removed from V and 0 bases from J, the gap between germline ends came to 8 bases. The germline V gene encodes CDR1 LNHNV and CDR2 YYDKDF (reference sequence). The CDR3 loop is CATSGPSSYNEQFF. The CDR3 coding sequence is TGTGCCACCAGCGGCCCCTCCTCCTACAATGAGCAGTTCTTC.

This clone has a single count. The chain couples TRBV7-8 to TRBJ1-1; D ambiguous. The V gene's germline CDR1 is SGHVS and CDR2 FQNEAQ. CDR3 length: 15 residues. V was shortened by 1 base and J by 0 bases, with 9 bases between the two germline ends. CDR3 residues: CASSLGADLNTEAFF. In DNA form, the CDR3 reads TGTGCCAGCAGCTTAGGCGCAGACTTGAACACTGAAGCTTTCTTT.

V is TRBV10-2 and J is TRBJ2-7; 8 bases line up with TRBD1. V was clipped by 3 bases and J by 0 bases; unmatched bases: 4. Germline CDR1 and CDR2: WSHSY and SAAADI. This CDR3 is 15 amino acids long. The CDR3 nucleotides are TGCGCCAGCAGTGAATCGGGACAGGTCTCCTACGAGCAGTACTTC. It is translated as CASSESGQVSYEQYF.

This sequence joins TRBV2 and TRBJ1-2, with D perhaps TRBD1 (6 bases). V was pared by 6 bases and J by 6 bases, with 14 bases between. The CDR3 is 13 residues long. CDR1 is SNHLY and CDR2 is FYNNEI in the germline V gene. The CDR3 coding sequence is TGTGCCAGCAGGGATAACAGGGAAAATGGCTACACCTTC. Amino acids: CASRDNRENGYTF.

The chain recombines TRBV7-9 with TRBJ2-2; 7 bases fit TRBD1. This CDR3 is 16 amino acids long. The germline CDR1 and CDR2 sequences are SEHNR and FQNEAQ (reference sequence). V dropped 2 bases and J dropped 5; count of bases not matched to a gene: 8. The CDR3 reads CASSLITLTGTGELFF. The DNA of the CDR3 is TGTGCCAGCAGCTTAATTACTCTGACAGGGACCGGGGAGCTGTTTTTT.

V and J are TRBV5-8 and TRBJ2-2; D not resolved. V shed 5 bases and J shed 3 bases, with 5 bases lying between them. CDR1 SGHTS and CDR2 YDEGEE come from the germline V gene. The CDR3 runs 12 residues. The CDR3 DNA reads as TGTGCCAGCAGTCTTGACACCGGGGAGCTGTTTTTT. This encodes CASSLDTGELFF.

Of note for this clone: One end of the junction fails to match germline, which may point to a read error. This chain joins TRBV2 and TRBJ2-5, with 8 bases aligning to TRBD2. Germline V CDR1 and CDR2: SNHLY, FYNNEI. This CDR3 is built from 11 residues. CDR3 residues: CASRTGGSGDF. For the CDR3, the DNA is TGTGCCAGCAGGACCGGGGGTAGCGGGGACTTC.

The chain joins TRBV6-4 to TRBJ2-1, with D tentatively TRBD2 (5 bases). Trimming left V 8 bases short and J 4 bases short, with 12 bases between. CDR3 length equals 13 residues. CDR1 and CDR2 from the germline V gene are MRHNA and SNTAGT. In DNA, the CDR3 is TGTGCCAGCGGTCCGGGCGGGTACAATGAGCAGTTCTTC. Encoded protein: CASGPGGYNEQFF.

The genes are TRBV9 and TRBJ2-5; TRBD2 agrees at 7 bases. From germline, CDR1 is SGDLS and CDR2 YYNGEE. The CDR3 consists of 16 residues. V was pared by 0 bases and J by 2 bases, with 7 bases of the junction left unmatched. CDR3 nucleotides: TGTGCCAGCAGCGTAGCCTCTTCGGGGGGTCAAGAGACCCAGTACTTC. Amino acids: CASSVASSGGQETQYF.

The chain links TRBV13 to TRBJ1-5; a possible D gene is TRBD1 (5 bases). This CDR3 has 14 residues. The V end lost 4 bases, the J end lost 2 bases, and 9 bases lay between the germline ends. Germline-derived CDR1 and CDR2 are PRHDT and FYEKMQ (reference sequence). CDR3 in DNA: TGTGCCAGCAGCTGGGGCTTGGGCAATCAGCCCCAGCATTTT. It codes for CASSWGLGNQPQHF.